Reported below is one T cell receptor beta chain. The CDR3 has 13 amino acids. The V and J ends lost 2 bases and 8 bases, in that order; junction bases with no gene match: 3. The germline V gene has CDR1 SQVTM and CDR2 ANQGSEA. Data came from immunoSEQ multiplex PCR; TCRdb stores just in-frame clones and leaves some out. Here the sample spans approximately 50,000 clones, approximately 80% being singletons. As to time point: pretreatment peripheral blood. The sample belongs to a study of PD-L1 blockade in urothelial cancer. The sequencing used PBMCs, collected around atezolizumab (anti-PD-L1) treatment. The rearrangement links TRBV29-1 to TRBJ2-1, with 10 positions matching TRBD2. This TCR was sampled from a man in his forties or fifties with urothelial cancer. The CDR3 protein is CSVETSGTYEQFF. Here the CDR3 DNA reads TGCAGCGTTGAAACTAGCGGGACCTATGAGCAGTTCTTC.